This entry lists 5 T cell receptor beta chains sequenced from one sample in a study of CD8 T cells in Susac syndrome. RNA totalling about 0.5 to 1 ug underwent reverse transcription with random hexamers. MiXCR, run by TCRdb on the immunoSEQ multiplex PCR reads, gives a single entry per CDR3 protein. In the table there are more than 65,000 distinct CDR3 sequences, 85% to 95% of which are singletons. The sequencing input was CD8+ T cells from PBMCs. Source of these receptors: a human donor in good health.

This chain links TRBV19 with TRBJ2-1, with D hard to call. Looked up from germline, CDR1 is LNHDA and CDR2 is SQIVND (reference sequence). There are 12 residues in the CDR3. V gave up 5 bases and J gave up 3 bases, with 5 bases separating them. CDR3 loop: CASSLDYNEQFF. The CDR3 DNA reads as TGTGCCAGTAGTTTGGACTACAATGAGCAGTTCTTC. Supplemented by reference TRBV19 and TRBJ2-1, the full variable domain reads DGGITQSPKYLFRKEGQNVTLSCEQNLNHDAMYWYRQDPGQGLRLIYYSQIVNDFQKGDIAEGYSVSREKKESFPLTVTSAQKNPTAFYLCASSLDYNEQFFGPGTRLTVL.

Only one count was recorded for this clonotype. CDR3 nucleotides: TGCGCCAGCAGCCGGGATGGGTCAGGAAACACCATATATTTT. This gives the protein CASSRDGSGNTIYF. The chain uses TRBV4-1 and TRBJ1-3, with unresolved D. This CDR3 has 14 residues. V lost 4 bases, J lost 4 bases, and 11 bases lay in between. CDR1 and CDR2 (germline): MGHRA, YSYEKL.

The V gene is TRBV9, the J gene TRBJ2-1; D is possibly TRBD1 (6 bases). V dropped 4 bases and J dropped 7 bases, with 15 bases sitting between them. CDR1 and CDR2 (germline): SGDLS, YYNGEE. CDR3 length: 14 amino acids. This chain's CDR3 is CASSLQGIGNEQFF. CDR3 bases: TGTGCCAGCAGCCTACAGGGAATAGGTAATGAGCAGTTCTTC.

The genes are TRBV7-9 and TRBJ2-3, with 7 bases lining up with TRBD2. Germline V gene data show CDR1 as SEHNR and CDR2 as FQNEAQ (reference sequence). The trim removed 6 bases at V and 8 bases at J, leaving 5 bases unmatched. The CDR3 covers 12 residues. The CDR3 coding sequence is TGTGCCAGCAGTCTCTCGGGGGGTACGCAGTATTTT. It encodes CASSLSGGTQYF.

V is TRBV4-1 and J is TRBJ2-5; a possible D gene is TRBD1 (6 bases). The germline V and J ends were trimmed by 0 bases and 1 base, with 12 bases remaining between them. CDR1 is MGHRA and CDR2 is YSYEKL in the germline V gene. The CDR3 runs to 16 residues. CDR3 coding DNA: TGCGCCAGCAGCCAAGAGGACAGCCTAATCCAAGAGACCCAGTACTTC. This translates into CASSQEDSLIQETQYF.